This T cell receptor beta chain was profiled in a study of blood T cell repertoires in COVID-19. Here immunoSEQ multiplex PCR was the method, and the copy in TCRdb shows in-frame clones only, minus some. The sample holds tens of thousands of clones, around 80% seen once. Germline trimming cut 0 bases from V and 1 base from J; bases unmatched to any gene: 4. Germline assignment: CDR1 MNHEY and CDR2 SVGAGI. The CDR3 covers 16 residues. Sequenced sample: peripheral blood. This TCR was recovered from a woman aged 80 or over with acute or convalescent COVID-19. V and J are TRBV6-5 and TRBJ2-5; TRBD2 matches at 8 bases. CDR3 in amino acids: CASSYSAGGLQETQYF. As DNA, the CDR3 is TGTGCCAGCAGTTACTCGGCGGGGGGCCTCCAAGAGACCCAGTACTTC.